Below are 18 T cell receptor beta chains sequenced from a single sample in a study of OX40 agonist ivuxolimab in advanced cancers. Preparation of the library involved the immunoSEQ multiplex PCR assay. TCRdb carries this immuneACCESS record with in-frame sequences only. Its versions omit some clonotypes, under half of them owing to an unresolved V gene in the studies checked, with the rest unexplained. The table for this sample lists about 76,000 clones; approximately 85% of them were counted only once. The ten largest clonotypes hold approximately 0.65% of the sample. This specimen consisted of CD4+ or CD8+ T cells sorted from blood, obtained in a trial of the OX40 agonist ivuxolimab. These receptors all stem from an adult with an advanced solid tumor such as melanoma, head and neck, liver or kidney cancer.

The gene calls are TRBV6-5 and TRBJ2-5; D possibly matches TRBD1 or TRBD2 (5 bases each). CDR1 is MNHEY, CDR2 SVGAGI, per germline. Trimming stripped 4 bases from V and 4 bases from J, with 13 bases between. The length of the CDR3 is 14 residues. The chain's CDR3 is CASSWGKGIETQYF. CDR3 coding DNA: TGTGCCAGCAGTTGGGGGAAGGGGATAGAGACCCAGTACTTC.

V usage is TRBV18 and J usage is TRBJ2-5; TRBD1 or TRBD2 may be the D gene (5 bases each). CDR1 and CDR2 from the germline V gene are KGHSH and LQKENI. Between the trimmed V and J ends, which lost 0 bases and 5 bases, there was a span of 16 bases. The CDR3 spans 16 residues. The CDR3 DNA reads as TGTGCCAGCTCACCACCGGCCGCCGGGACCGCCGAGACCCAGTACTTC. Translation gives CASSPPAAGTAETQYF.

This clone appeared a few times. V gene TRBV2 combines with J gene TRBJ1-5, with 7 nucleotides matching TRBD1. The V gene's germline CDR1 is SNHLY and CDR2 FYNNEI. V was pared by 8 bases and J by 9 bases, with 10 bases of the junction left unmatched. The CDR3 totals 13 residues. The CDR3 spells CASATGRNRPQHF. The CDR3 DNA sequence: TGTGCCAGCGCGACAGGGAGAAACAGGCCCCAGCATTTT.

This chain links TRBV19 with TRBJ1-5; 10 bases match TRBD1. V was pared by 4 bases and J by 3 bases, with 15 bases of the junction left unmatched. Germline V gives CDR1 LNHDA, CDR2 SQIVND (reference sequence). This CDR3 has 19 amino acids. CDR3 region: CASSTTGTGAPSVNQPQHF. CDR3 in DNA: TGTGCCAGTAGTACAACCGGGACAGGGGCCCCTTCGGTCAATCAGCCCCAGCATTTT.

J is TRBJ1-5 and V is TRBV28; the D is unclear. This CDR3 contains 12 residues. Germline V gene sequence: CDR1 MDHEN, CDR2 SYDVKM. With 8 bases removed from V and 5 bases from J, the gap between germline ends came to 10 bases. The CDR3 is CASALRDQPQHF. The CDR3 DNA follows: TGTGCCAGCGCTCTCCGGGATCAGCCCCAGCATTTT.

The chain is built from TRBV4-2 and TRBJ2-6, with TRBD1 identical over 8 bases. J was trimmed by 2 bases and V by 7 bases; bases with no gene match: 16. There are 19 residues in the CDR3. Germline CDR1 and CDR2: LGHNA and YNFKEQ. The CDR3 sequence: CASTDRDFSLGTGANVLTF. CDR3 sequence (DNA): TGTGCCAGCACGGACAGGGACTTTTCTTTAGGCACTGGGGCCAACGTCCTGACTTTC.

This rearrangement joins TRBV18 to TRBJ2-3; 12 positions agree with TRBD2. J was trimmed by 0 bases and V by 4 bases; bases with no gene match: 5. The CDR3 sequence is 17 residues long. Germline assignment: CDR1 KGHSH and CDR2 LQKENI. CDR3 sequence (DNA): TGTGCCAGCTCACAGAAAGGACTAGCGGGGAGCACAGATACGCAGTATTTT. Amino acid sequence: CASSQKGLAGSTDTQYF.

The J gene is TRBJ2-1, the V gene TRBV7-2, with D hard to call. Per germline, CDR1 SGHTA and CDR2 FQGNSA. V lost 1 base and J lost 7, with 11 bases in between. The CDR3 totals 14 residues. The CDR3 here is CASSLDDSRNEQFF. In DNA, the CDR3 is TGTGCCAGCAGCTTAGATGATAGCAGGAATGAGCAGTTCTTC.

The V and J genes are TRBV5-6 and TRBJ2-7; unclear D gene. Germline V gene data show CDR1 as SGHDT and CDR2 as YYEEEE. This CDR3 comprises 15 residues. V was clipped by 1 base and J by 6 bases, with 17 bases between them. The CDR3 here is CASSLRVVGLSEQYF. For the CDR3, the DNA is TGTGCCAGCAGCTTGCGCGTGGTTGGGCTCTCCGAGCAGTACTTC.

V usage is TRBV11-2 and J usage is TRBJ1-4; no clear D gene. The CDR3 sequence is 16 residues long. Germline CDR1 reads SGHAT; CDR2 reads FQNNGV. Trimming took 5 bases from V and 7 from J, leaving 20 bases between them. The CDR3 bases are TGTGCCAGCAGCCCCGGGCTCGTCGGGCGGGTTGAAAAACTGTTTTTT. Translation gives CASSPGLVGRVEKLFF.

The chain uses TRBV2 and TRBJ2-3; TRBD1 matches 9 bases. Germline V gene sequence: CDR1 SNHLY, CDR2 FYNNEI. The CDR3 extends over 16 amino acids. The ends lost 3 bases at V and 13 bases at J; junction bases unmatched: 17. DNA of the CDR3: TGTGCCAGCAGTGAGGGGCTGGGACAGGGTTCGTGGGGCGAGTATTTT. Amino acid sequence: CASSEGLGQGSWGEYF.

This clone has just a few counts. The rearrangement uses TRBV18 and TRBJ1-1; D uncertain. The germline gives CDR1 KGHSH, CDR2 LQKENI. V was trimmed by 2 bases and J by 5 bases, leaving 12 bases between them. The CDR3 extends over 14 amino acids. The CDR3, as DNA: TGTGCCAGCTCACCATCGGAGGTAGAAACTGAAGCTTTCTTT. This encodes CASSPSEVETEAFF.

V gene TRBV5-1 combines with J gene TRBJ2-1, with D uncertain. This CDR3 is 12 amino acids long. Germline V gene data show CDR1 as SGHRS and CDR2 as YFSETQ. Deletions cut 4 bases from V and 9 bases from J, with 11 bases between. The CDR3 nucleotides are TGCGCCAGCAGCCCCGACCTTGGTGAGCAGTTCTTC. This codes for CASSPDLGEQFF. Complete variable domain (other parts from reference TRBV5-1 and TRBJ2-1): KAGVTQTPRYLIKTRGQQVTLSCSPISGHRSVSWYQQTPGQGLQFLFEYFSETQRNKGNFPGRFSGRQFSNSRSEMNVSTLELGDSALYLCASSPDLGEQFFGPGTRLTVL.

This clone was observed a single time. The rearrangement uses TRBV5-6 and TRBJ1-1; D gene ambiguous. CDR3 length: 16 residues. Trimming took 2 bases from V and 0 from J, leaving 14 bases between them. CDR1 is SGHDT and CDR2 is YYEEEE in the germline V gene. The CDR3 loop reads CASSFWGGSLNTEAFF. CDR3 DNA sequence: TGTGCCAGCAGCTTTTGGGGTGGGTCCCTGAACACTGAAGCTTTCTTT. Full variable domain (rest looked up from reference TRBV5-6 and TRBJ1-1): DAGVTQSPTHLIKTRGQQVTLRCSPKSGHDTVSWYQQALGQGPQFIFQYYEEEERQRGNFPDRFSGHQFPNYSSELNVNALLLGDSALYLCASSFWGGSLNTEAFFGQGTRLTVV.

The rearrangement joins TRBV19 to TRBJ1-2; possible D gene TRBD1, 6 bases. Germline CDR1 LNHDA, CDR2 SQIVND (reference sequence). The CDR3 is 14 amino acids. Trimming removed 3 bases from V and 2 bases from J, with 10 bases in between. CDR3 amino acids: CASSINRANYGYTF. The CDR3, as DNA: TGTGCCAGTAGTATCAACAGGGCGAACTATGGCTACACCTTC.

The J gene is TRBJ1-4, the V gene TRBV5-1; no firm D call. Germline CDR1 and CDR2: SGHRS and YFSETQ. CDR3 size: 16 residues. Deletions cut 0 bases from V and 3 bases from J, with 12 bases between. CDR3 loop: CASSLAGSRANEKLFF. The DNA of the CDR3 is TGCGCCAGCAGCTTGGCCGGGAGTAGGGCTAATGAAAAACTGTTTTTT.

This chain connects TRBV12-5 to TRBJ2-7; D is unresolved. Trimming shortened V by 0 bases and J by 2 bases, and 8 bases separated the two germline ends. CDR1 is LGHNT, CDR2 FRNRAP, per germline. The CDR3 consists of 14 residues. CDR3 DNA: TGTGCTAGTGGTTTGGTACCCCACACCTACGAGCAGTACTTC. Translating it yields CASGLVPHTYEQYF.

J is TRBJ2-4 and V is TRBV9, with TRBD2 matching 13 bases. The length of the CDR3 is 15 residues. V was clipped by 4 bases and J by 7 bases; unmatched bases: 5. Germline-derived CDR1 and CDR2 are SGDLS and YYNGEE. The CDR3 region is CASSQTTSGGNIQYF. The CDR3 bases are TGTGCCAGCAGCCAAACGACTAGCGGGGGGAACATTCAGTACTTC.